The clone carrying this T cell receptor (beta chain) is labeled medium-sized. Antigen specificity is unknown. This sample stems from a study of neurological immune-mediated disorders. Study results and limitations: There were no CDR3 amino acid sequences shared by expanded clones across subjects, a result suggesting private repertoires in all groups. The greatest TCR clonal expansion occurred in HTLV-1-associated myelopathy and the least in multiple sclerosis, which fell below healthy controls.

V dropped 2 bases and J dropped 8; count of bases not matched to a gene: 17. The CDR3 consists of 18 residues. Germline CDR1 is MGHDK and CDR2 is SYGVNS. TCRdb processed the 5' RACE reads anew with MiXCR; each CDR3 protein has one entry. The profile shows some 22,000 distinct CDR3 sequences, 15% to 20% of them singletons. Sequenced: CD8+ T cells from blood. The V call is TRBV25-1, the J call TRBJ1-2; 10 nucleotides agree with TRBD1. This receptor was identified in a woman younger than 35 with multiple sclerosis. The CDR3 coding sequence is TGTGCCAGCAGTGAACCCCTAACGTGGGACAGGGGATCGGGAGGCTACACCTTC. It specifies CASSEPLTWDRGSGGYTF.